This T cell receptor (beta chain) stems from a study of shared clonotypes between healthy human individuals. Authors' analysis steps: There were no quality scores in the junction-only immunoSEQ sequences, so filtering differed. TCRdb's table, derived via immunoSEQ multiplex PCR, lists solely in-frame clones and lacks some. D and trimming come from the DNA, and the V and J calls and clone size come from that table. The sample gives a few million clones, 85% to 95% of which show up once; roughly 0.14% is in the top ten. CDR3 length: 15 residues. The ends were cut back, 2 bases at V and 4 bases at J, with 16 bases in the middle. Per the germline V gene, CDR1 is GTSNPN and CDR2 is SVGIG (reference sequence).

The sample consisted of naive CD4+ T cells sorted from blood. Subset in this sample: CD45RA+ positively selected. The sequence was collected from a man aged 18 to 35 in good health. The chain combines TRBV30 with TRBJ2-3, with D unclear. DNA of the CDR3: TGTGCCTGGAGTCGACTGCCCGGTAGGGCAGATACGCAGTATTTT. It translates to CAWSRLPGRADTQYF.